The present T cell receptor (beta chain) was sequenced within a study of T cell responses to AZD1222 COVID-19 vaccine. This clone was observed a single time. The antigen remains unidentified. Looked up from germline, CDR1 is MDHEN and CDR2 is SYDVKM. This CDR3 region has 14 residues. V was pared by 5 bases and J by 11 bases, with 21 bases between. Study findings and constraints: Recipients of AZD1222 seropositive at baseline numbered only five or six. After the peak T cell response, and only then, were repertoires sampled.

Measured with immunoSEQ multiplex PCR; TCRdb has only the in-frame clones, and not every one. The sample has around 80,000 clones, around four fifths seen once. The J gene is TRBJ1-2, the V gene TRBV28; D remains unclear. This receptor was taken from an adult who received the AZD1222 COVID-19 vaccine. This material consisted of peripheral blood, taken 28 days after the second AZD1222 dose. This CDR3 reads CASSAPGRSHLYTF. Written as DNA, the CDR3 is TGTGCCAGCAGTGCCCCGGGCCGGAGCCACCTTTACACCTTC.